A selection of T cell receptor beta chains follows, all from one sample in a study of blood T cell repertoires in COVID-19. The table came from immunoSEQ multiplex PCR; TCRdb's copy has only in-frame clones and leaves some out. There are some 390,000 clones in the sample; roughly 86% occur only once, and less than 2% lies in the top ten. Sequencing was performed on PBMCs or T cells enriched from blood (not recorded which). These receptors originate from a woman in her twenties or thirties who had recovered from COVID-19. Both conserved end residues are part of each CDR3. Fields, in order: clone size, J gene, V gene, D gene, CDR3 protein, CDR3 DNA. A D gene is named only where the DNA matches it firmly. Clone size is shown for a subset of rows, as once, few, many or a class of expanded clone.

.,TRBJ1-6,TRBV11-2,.,CASSSENSPLHF,TGTGCCAGCAGCAGCGAGAATTCACCCCTCCACTTT
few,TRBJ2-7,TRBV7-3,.,CASSPQGSLPDEQYF,TGTGCCAGCAGCCCACAGGGCTCCCTACCCGACGAGCAGTACTTC
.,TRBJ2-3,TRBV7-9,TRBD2,CASSLFDAGGNTDTQYF,TGTGCCAGCAGCTTATTCGACGCGGGGGGGAACACAGATACGCAGTATTTT
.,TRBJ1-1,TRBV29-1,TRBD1,CSVQHRQGDTEAFF,TGCAGCGTTCAACACAGACAGGGGGACACTGAAGCTTTCTTT
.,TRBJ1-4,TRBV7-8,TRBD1,CASSPRGWRNEKLFF,TGTGCCAGCAGCCCCAGGGGGTGGCGGAATGAAAAACTGTTTTTT
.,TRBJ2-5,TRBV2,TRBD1,CASSGQGARETQYF,TGTGCCAGCAGTGGACAGGGGGCGCGGGAGACCCAGTACTTC
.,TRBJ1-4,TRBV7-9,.,CASSLPPGRTGNEKLFF,TGTGCCAGCAGCTTACCGCCAGGACGGACGGGGAATGAAAAACTGTTTTTT
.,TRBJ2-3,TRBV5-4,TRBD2,CASGLAGGRADTQYF,TGTGCCAGCGGACTAGCGGGGGGGCGCGCAGATACGCAGTATTTT
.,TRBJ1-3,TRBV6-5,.,CASSYSLGTSGNTIYF,TGTGCCAGCAGTTACTCGTTGGGCACCTCTGGAAACACCATATATTTT
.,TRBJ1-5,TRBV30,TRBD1,CAWSGTGNQPQHF,TGTGCCTGGAGTGGGACAGGGAATCAGCCCCAGCATTTT
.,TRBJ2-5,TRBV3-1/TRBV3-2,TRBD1,CASSRETGEHQETQYF,TGTGCCAGCAGCCGCGAGACAGGGGAACACCAAGAGACCCAGTACTTC
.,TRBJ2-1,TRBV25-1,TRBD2,CASSEEGLAGGIEQFF,TGTGCCAGCAGTGAGGAGGGACTAGCGGGAGGTATTGAGCAGTTCTTC
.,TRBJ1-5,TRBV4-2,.,CASSQDRAQPQHF,TGTGCCAGCAGCCAAGATCGCGCTCAGCCCCAGCATTTT
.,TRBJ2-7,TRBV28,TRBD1,CASSPVTGVYEQYF,TGTGCCAGCAGCCCCGTAACAGGGGTCTACGAGCAGTACTTC
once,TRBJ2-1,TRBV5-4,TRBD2,CASSARGRDNEQFF,TGTGCCAGCAGCGCCCGGGGGAGGGACAATGAGCAGTTCTTC
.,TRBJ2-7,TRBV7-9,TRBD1,CASSWTGGPSYEQYF,TGTGCCAGCAGCTGGACAGGAGGCCCTAGCTACGAGCAGTACTTC
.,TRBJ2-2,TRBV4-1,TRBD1,CASRRTGRPGELFF,TGCGCCAGCAGGCGGACAGGGAGGCCCGGGGAGCTGTTTTTT
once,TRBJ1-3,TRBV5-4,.,CASSLGGGPTGNTIYF,TGTGCCAGCAGCTTGGGGGGGGGCCCCACTGGAAACACCATATATTTT
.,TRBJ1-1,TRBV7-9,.,CASSPPGAGAEAFF,TGTGCCAGCAGCCCCCCGGGGGCGGGGGCTGAAGCTTTCTTT
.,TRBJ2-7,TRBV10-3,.,CAISGNETPYEQYF,TGTGCCATCAGTGGTAATGAAACTCCCTACGAGCAGTACTTC
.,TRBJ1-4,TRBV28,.,CASSPSYEKLFF,TGTGCCAGCAGCCCTTCGTATGAAAAACTGTTTTTT
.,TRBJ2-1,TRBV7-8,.,CASSLRLAFSSYNEQFF,TGTGCCAGCAGCTTAAGGCTAGCGTTTAGCTCCTACAATGAGCAGTTCTTC
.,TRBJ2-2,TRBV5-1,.,CASSRGGGSGELFF,TGCGCCAGCAGCCGGGGTGGTGGGTCCGGGGAGCTGTTTTTT
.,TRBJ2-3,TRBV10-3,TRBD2,CAISERAGTTDTQYF,TGTGCCATCAGTGAGAGAGCGGGGACCACAGATACGCAGTATTTT
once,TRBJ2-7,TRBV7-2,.,CASSASPYEQYF,TGTGCCAGCAGCGCTAGTCCCTACGAGCAGTACTTC
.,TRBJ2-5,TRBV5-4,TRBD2,CASSFAGGSQETQYF,TGTGCCAGCAGCTTTGCGGGGGGTTCTCAAGAGACCCAGTACTTC
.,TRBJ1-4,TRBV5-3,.,CARSPSINTTGPINEKLFF,TGTGCCAGAAGCCCCTCAATAAATACGACAGGTCCCATTAATGAAAAACTGTTTTTT
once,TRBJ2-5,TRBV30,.,CAWSGGRQETQYF,TGTGCCTGGAGTGGGGGGCGGCAAGAGACCCAGTACTTC
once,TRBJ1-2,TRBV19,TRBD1,CASKRDRGSGYTF,TGTGCCAGTAAAAGGGACAGGGGCAGCGGCTACACCTTC